Listed here is a single T cell receptor beta chain. The CDR3 spans 14 residues. CDR1 is ENHRY, CDR2 SYGVKD, per germline. After removal of 10 bases from V and 1 base from J, the junction contained 9 bases not matched to a gene. The table came from immunoSEQ multiplex PCR; TCRdb's copy has only in-frame clones and leaves some out. Of 65,000 to 80,000 clones listed, 83% were seen once; the top ten hold 1.3%. This specimen comes from a study of T cell responses to AZD1222 COVID-19 vaccine. This specimen consisted of peripheral blood, obtained 28 days after the second AZD1222 dose. The TCR sequence derives from an adult who received the AZD1222 COVID-19 vaccine. The V and J genes are TRBV10-3 and TRBJ2-5; 7 bases are a match to TRBD1. CDR3 sequence: CATRQGVGQETQYF. CDR3 DNA: TGTGCCACAAGACAGGGAGTGGGCCAAGAGACCCAGTACTTC.